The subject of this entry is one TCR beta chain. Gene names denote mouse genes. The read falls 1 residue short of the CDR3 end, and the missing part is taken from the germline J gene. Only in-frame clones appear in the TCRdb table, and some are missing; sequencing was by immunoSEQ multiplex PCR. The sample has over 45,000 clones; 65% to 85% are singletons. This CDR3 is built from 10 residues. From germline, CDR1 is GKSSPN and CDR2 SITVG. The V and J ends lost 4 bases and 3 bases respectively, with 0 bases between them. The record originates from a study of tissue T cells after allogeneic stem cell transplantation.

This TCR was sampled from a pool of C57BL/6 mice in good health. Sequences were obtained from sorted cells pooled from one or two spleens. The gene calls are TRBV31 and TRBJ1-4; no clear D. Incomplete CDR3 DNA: TGTGCCTGGACCAACGAAAGATTATTT. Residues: CAWTNERLF. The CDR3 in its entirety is CAWTNERLFF. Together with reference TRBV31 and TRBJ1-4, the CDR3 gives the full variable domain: AQTIHQWPVAEIKAVGSPLSLGCTIKGKSSPNLYWYWQATGGTLQQLFYSITVGQVESVVQLNLSASRPKDDQFILSTEKLLLSHSGFYLCAWTNERLFFGHGTKLSVL.